The rows below give T cell receptor beta chains drawn from one sample of a study of CD8 T cells in ankylosing spondylitis. TCRdb reprocessed the 5' RACE reads via MiXCR and lists one record per CDR3 protein. The repertoire holds approximately 150,000 distinct CDR3 sequences, around a third seen once, with approximately 6% in the top ten. Sequenced input: synovial fluid, either unsorted or a sorted T cell fraction (not recorded which). The source of these receptors is a male donor with ankylosing spondylitis. The CDR3 runs from the conserved cysteine through the conserved F or W. The D gene is left open where the match is weak. Some rows have no size entry. The others give once, few or many, or a class for an expanded clone.

J,size,V,D,CDR3,DNA
TRBJ2-1,many,TRBV7-6,TRBD2,CASSLPSGSYNEQFF,TGTGCCAGCAGCTTACCCAGCGGGAGTTACAATGAGCAGTTCTTC
TRBJ1-1,NA,TRBV29-1,NA,CSAAGMGMNTEAFF,TGCAGCGCCGCCGGGATGGGGATGAACACTGAAGCTTTCTTT
TRBJ1-4,NA,TRBV20-1,NA,CSARDNSRGPGEKLFF,TGCAGTGCTAGAGATAATTCCCGGGGGCCGGGCGAAAAACTGTTTTTT
TRBJ2-7,NA,TRBV20-1,NA,CSARALGGSTGYEQYF,TGCAGTGCTAGAGCCCTCGGCGGGTCCACAGGTTACGAGCAGTACTTC
TRBJ2-5,many,TRBV5-5,NA,CASSLGLASELQETQYF,TGTGCCAGCAGCTTGGGGCTAGCGTCCGAACTTCAAGAGACCCAGTACTTC
TRBJ1-5,few,TRBV20-1,NA,CSASEQPNQPQHF,TGCAGTGCTAGTGAACAGCCGAATCAGCCCCAGCATTTT
TRBJ2-4,many,TRBV20-1,TRBD2,CSASCSGGAWEFIQYF,TGCAGTGCTAGCTGTAGCGGGGGGGCCTGGGAGTTCATTCAGTACTTC
TRBJ2-7,many,TRBV28,TRBD1,CASSSSGTGRYEQYF,TGTGCCAGCAGTTCCTCCGGGACAGGCCGCTACGAGCAGTACTTC
TRBJ1-5,few,TRBV7-2,NA,CASSLGGQVNQPQHF,TGTGCCAGCAGCTTAGGCGGGCAGGTGAATCAGCCCCAGCATTTT
TRBJ2-5,NA,TRBV12-3/TRBV12-4,NA,CASSFPDSQETQYF,TGTGCCAGCAGTTTCCCGGACAGCCAAGAGACCCAGTACTTC
TRBJ1-1,many,TRBV7-2,NA,CASSLLTGSNTEAFF,TGTGCCAGCAGCTTACTGACGGGTTCGAACACTGAAGCTTTCTTT
TRBJ1-1,NA,TRBV9,NA,CASSSQTANTEAFF,TGTGCCAGCAGTTCCCAAACTGCAAACACTGAAGCTTTCTTT
TRBJ2-7,NA,TRBV5-5,NA,CASSLERARDHEQYF,TGTGCCAGCAGCTTGGAACGCGCCAGGGATCACGAGCAGTACTTC
TRBJ1-2,NA,TRBV5-6,NA,CASSFMGSYGYTF,TGTGCCAGCAGCTTTATGGGCAGCTATGGCTACACCTTC
TRBJ2-2,few,TRBV2,TRBD1,CASRGDRGPSGELFF,TGTGCCAGCAGGGGGGACAGGGGGCCCTCCGGGGAGCTGTTTTTT
TRBJ2-1,NA,TRBV2,NA,CASSDFTYNEQFF,TGTGCCAGCTCAGACTTTACTTACAATGAGCAGTTCTTC
TRBJ2-1,NA,TRBV11-1,TRBD2,CASSHTDPGLAGYNEQFF,TGTGCCAGCAGCCATACAGACCCGGGACTAGCGGGGTACAATGAGCAGTTCTTC
TRBJ2-5,NA,TRBV20-1,TRBD2,CSALRRAGEETQYF,TGCAGTGCTCTCAGGAGAGCGGGAGAAGAGACCCAGTACTTC
TRBJ2-2,few,TRBV7-9,NA,CASSSDRNTGELFF,TGTGCCAGCAGCTCGGACAGAAACACCGGGGAGCTGTTTTTT
TRBJ2-5,NA,TRBV6-5,TRBD2,CASSYTGTGGAQETQYF,TGTGCCAGCAGTTACACCGGGACGGGAGGGGCACAAGAGACCCAGTACTTC
TRBJ2-5,NA,TRBV18,NA,CASSPAIETLEETQYF,TGTGCCAGCTCACCAGCAATTGAAACCCTCGAAGAGACCCAGTACTTC
TRBJ1-1,NA,TRBV20-1,TRBD1,CSARVLQGIVSTAFF,TGCAGTGCTAGAGTTCTACAGGGGATCGTAAGTACGGCTTTCTTT
TRBJ1-4,NA,TRBV14,NA,CASRGAKDNEKLFF,TGTGCCAGCCGGGGCGCGAAGGATAATGAAAAACTGTTTTTT
TRBJ1-1,NA,TRBV5-8,NA,CASSVGTRMNTEAFF,TGTGCCAGCAGCGTGGGGACACGCATGAACACTGAAGCTTTCTTT
TRBJ1-2,NA,TRBV6-6,NA,CASRQGGGYGYTF,TGTGCCAGCAGACAGGGAGGCGGCTATGGCTACACCTTC
TRBJ2-3,NA,TRBV11-2,TRBD2,CASSLLTSGSRTGTDTQYF,TGTGCCAGCAGCTTATTAACTAGCGGGAGTAGAACTGGCACAGATACGCAGTATTTT
TRBJ1-2,NA,TRBV7-9,TRBD1,CASSQPEGQGDYGYTF,TGTGCCAGCAGCCAGCCCGAGGGACAGGGAGACTATGGCTACACCTTC
TRBJ1-1,few,TRBV18,NA,CASSLYGSGSTEAFF,TGTGCCAGCTCACTATACGGGTCGGGGAGCACTGAAGCTTTCTTT
TRBJ2-7,NA,TRBV12-3/TRBV12-4,TRBD2,CASSPGLAGQVESYEQYF,TGTGCCAGCAGTCCGGGACTAGCGGGCCAGGTGGAATCCTACGAGCAGTACTTC
TRBJ1-1,NA,TRBV5-1,NA,CASSLIGHMNTEAFF,TGCGCCAGCAGCTTGATCGGGCACATGAACACTGAAGCTTTCTTT
TRBJ1-4,few,TRBV6-1,NA,CASSEDLRTKLFF,TGTGCCAGCAGTGAAGATCTCCGGACAAAACTGTTTTTT
TRBJ1-1,NA,TRBV5-1,NA,CASSPLGQNTEAFF,TGCGCCAGCAGCCCACTGGGACAGAACACTGAAGCTTTCTTT
TRBJ2-5,NA,TRBV29-1,NA,CSVPPGQLGGETQYF,TGCAGCGTCCCACCAGGACAACTCGGTGGGGAGACCCAGTACTTC
TRBJ1-2,NA,TRBV28,TRBD1,CASSSGGVNYGYTF,TGTGCCAGCAGTTCAGGGGGGGTTAACTATGGCTACACCTTC
TRBJ1-4,NA,TRBV6-1,NA,CASRRTRDNEKLFF,TGTGCCAGCAGGCGGACAAGGGATAATGAAAAACTGTTTTTT
TRBJ1-1,many,TRBV11-2,NA,CASSPPRGMNTEAFF,TGTGCCAGCAGCCCCCCCCGGGGTATGAACACTGAAGCTTTCTTT
TRBJ2-2,few,TRBV6-1,TRBD1,CASRSGQGITGELFF,TGTGCCAGCAGGAGCGGACAGGGGATTACCGGGGAGCTGTTTTTT
TRBJ1-5,few,TRBV2,NA,CASSEVGGMGQPQHF,TGTGCCAGCAGTGAAGTCGGGGGCATGGGTCAGCCCCAGCATTTT
TRBJ2-1,few,TRBV7-2,NA,CASSSWGQQFF,TGTGCCAGCAGCTCATGGGGGCAGCAGTTCTTC
TRBJ2-1,NA,TRBV4-2,TRBD2,CASSQDPSGGYSSYNEQFF,TGTGCCAGCAGCCAAGATCCTAGCGGGGGGTATAGCTCCTACAATGAGCAGTTCTTC